The clone carrying this T cell receptor (beta chain) was detected only a few times. CDR1 is DFQATT and CDR2 is SNEGSKA in the germline V gene (reference sequence). Unmatched junction bases numbered 3, after V lost 1 base and J lost 3 bases. CDR3 length: 14 amino acids. TCRdb recomputed calls from the 5' RACE reads with MiXCR, one row per CDR3 protein. The repertoire consists of 30,000 or so distinct CDR3 sequences, with over 5.5% occurring once and the leading ten covering around a quarter. This sample is part of a study of T cells after yellow fever vaccination. Study conclusions and caveats: After the booster, 96% of CD4 and approximately 87% of CD8 primary-response clones were re-detected. Any FACS-sorted repertoire could hold abundant clonotypes that contaminate it from the bulk population.

This chain joins TRBV20-1 and TRBJ2-3; 8 nucleotides match TRBD1. This sequence originates from a man aged 25-45 years who received the YFV17D yellow fever vaccine. The material was PBMCs, either bulk or a sorted T-cell subset (CD4+, CD8+, memory, or dextramer-sorted; not recorded which), obtained on the day of the yellow fever booster vaccination. The CDR3 region is CSARAWTGTDTQYF. As DNA, the CDR3 is TGCAGTGCTAGAGCTTGGACAGGGACAGATACGCAGTATTTT.